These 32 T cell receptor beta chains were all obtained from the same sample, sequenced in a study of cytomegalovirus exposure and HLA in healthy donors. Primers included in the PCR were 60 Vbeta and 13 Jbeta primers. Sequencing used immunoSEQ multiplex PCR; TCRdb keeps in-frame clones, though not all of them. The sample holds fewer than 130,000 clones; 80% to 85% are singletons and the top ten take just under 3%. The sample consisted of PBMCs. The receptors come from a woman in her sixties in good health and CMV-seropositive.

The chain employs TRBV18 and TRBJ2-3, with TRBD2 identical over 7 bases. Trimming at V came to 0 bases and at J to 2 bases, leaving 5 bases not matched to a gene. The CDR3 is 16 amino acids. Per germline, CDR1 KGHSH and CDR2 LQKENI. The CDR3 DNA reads TGTGCCAGCTCACCACCAGGACTAGTCCCCACAGATACGCAGTATTTT. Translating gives CASSPPGLVPTDTQYF.

CDR3 bases: TGTGCCAGCAGCCGCCGACTAGTAGGCTACGAGCAGTACTTC. It translates to CASSRRLVGYEQYF. The chain uses TRBV7-2 and TRBJ2-5; a possible D gene is TRBD2 (6 bases). The tail of the sequence fits TRBJ2-7 better, so the J call may be wrong. The CDR3 has 14 amino acids. Germline CDR1 reads SGHTA; CDR2 reads FQGNSA.

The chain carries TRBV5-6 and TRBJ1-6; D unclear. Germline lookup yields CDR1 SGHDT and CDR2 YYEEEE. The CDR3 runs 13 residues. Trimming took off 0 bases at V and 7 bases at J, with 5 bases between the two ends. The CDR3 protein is CASSLALNSPLHF. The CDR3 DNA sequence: TGTGCCAGCAGCTTGGCTCTAAATTCACCCCTCCACTTT.

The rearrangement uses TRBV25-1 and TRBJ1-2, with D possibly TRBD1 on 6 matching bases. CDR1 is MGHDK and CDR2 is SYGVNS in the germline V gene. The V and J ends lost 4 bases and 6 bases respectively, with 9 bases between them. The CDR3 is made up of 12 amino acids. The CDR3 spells CASSGRTDGYTF. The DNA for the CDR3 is TGTGCCAGCAGTGGCCGGACAGATGGCTACACCTTC.

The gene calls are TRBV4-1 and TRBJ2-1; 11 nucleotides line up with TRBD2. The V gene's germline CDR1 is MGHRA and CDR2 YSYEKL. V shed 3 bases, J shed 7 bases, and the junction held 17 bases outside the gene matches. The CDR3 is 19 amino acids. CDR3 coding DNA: TGCGCCAGCAGCCAGGAGATTTTTGTAGCGGGAGGGCCTCTTAATGAGCAGTTCTTC. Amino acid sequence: CASSQEIFVAGGPLNEQFF.

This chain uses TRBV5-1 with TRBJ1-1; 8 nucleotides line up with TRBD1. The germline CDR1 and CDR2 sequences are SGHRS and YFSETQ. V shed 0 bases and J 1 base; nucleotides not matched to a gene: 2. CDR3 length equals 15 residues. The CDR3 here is CASSLGGTGNTEAFF. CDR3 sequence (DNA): TGCGCCAGCAGCTTGGGGGGGACAGGGAACACTGAAGCTTTCTTT.

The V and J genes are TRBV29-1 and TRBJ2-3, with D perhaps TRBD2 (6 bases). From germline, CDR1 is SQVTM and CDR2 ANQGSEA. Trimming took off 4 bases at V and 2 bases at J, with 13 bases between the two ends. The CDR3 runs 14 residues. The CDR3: CSVARGLHTDTQYF. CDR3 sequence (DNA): TGCAGCGTTGCGAGGGGACTCCACACAGATACGCAGTATTTT.

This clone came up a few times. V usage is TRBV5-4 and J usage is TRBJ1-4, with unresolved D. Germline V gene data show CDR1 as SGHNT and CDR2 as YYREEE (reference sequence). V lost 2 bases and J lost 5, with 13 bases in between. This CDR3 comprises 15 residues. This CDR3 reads CASSLAIGQNEKLFF. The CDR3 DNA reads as TGTGCCAGCAGCTTAGCTATTGGGCAAAATGAAAAACTGTTTTTT.

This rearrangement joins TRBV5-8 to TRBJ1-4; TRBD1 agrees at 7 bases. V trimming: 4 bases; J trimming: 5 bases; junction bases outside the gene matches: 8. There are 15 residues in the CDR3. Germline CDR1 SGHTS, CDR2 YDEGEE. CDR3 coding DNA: TGTGCCAGCAGCCATAACAGGGGTTGGAATGAAAAACTGTTTTTT. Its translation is CASSHNRGWNEKLFF.

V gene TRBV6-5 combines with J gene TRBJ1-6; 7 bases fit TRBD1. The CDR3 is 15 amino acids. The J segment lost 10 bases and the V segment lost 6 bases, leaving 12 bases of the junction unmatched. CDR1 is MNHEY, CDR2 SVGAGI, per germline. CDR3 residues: CASRVQGFFLSPLHF. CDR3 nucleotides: TGTGCCAGCAGAGTACAGGGGTTTTTTTTGTCACCCCTCCACTTT.

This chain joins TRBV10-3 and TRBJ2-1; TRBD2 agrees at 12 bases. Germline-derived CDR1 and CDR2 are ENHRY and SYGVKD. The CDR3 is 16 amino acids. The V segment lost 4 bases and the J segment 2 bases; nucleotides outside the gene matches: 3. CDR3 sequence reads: CAISGLAGGPYNEQFF. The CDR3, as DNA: TGTGCCATCAGTGGGCTAGCGGGAGGGCCCTACAATGAGCAGTTCTTC.

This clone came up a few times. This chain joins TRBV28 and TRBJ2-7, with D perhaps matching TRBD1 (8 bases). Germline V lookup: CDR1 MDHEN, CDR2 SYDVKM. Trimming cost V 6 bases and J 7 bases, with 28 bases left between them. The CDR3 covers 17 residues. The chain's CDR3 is CASSLDRGPLGGEEQYF. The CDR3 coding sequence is TGTGCCAGCAGCCTAGACAGGGGCCCTTTGGGGGGGGAAGAGCAGTACTTC.

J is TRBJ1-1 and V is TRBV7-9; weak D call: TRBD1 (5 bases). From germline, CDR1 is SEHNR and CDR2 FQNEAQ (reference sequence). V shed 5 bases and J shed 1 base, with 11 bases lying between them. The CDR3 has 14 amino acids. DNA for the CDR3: TGTGCCAGCAGCCTCCGGACACCGAACACTGAAGCTTTCTTT. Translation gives CASSLRTPNTEAFF.

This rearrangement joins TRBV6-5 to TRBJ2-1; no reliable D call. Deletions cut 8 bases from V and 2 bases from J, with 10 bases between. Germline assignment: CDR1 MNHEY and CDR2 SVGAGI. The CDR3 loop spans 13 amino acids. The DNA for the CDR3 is TGTGCCAGCGCTCGCGCCACCTACAATGAGCAGTTCTTC. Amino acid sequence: CASARATYNEQFF.

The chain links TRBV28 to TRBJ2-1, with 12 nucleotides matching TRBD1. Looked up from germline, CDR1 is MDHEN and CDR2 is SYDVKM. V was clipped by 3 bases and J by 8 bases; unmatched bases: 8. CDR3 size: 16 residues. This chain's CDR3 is CASSLGPGQGAHEQFF. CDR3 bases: TGTGCCAGCAGTTTGGGGCCGGGACAGGGGGCCCATGAGCAGTTCTTC.

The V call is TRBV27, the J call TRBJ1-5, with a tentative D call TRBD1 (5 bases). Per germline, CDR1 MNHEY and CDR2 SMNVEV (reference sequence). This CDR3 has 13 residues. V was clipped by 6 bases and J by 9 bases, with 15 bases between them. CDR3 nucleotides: TGTGCCAGCAGCGGACAACCCGAGTGGCCCCAGCATTTT. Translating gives CASSGQPEWPQHF.

Written as DNA, the CDR3 is TGTGCCAGTAGTAATCACAGGGTAAGCTACGAGCAGTACTTC. Translation: CASSNHRVSYEQYF. The V call is TRBV19, the J call TRBJ2-7, with D tentatively TRBD1 (6 bases). V was cut by 4 bases and J by 3 bases, with 13 bases left in between. Germline CDR1 reads LNHDA; CDR2 reads SQIVND (reference sequence). This CDR3 has 14 amino acids.

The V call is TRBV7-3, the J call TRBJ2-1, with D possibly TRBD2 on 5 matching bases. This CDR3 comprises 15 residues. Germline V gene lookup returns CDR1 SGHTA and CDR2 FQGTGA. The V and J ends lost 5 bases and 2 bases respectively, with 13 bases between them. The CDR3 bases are TGTGCCAGCAGCCCGGAAAGCGGAGCCTACAATGAGCAGTTCTTC. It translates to CASSPESGAYNEQFF.

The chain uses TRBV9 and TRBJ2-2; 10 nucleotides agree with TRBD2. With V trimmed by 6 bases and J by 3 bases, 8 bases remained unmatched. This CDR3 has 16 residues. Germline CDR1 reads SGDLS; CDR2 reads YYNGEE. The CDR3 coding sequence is TGTGCCAGCAACGACCTAGCGGGAGAGGACACCGGGGAGCTGTTTTTT. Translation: CASNDLAGEDTGELFF. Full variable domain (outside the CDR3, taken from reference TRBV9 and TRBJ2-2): DSGVTQTPKHLITATGQRVTLRCSPRSGDLSVYWYQQSLDQGLQFLIQYYNGEERAKGNILERFSAQQFPDLHSELNLSSLELGDSALYFCASNDLAGEDTGELFFGEGSRLTVL.

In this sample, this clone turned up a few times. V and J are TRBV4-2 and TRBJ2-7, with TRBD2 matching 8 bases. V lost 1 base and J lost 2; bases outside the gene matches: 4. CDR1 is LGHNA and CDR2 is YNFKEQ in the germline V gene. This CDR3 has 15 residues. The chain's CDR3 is CASSQGTSWAYEQYF. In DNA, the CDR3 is TGTGCCAGCAGCCAAGGGACTAGCTGGGCCTACGAGCAGTACTTC.

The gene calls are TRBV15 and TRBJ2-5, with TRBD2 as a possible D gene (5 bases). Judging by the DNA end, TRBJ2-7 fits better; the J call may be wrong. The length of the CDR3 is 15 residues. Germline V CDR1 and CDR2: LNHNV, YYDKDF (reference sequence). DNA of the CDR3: TGTGCCACCAGCAGAGCGGGAAGCGGAGGCTACGAGCAGTACTTC. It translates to CATSRAGSGGYEQYF.

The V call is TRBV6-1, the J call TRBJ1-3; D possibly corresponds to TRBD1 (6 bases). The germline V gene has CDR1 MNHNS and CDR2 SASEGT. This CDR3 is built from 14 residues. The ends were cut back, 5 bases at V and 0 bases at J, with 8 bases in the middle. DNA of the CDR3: TGTGCCAGCAGTAGGGACATCTCTGGAAACACCATATATTTT. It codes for CASSRDISGNTIYF.

The CDR3 DNA sequence: TGTGCCAGCGGCGGGACGGACTATGAAAAACTGTTTTTT. It codes for CASGGTDYEKLFF. J is TRBJ1-4 and V is TRBV6-6; possibly TRBD1 for D (5 bases). Germline V gene lookup returns CDR1 MNHNY and CDR2 SVGAGI (reference sequence). This CDR3 region has 13 residues. The V end was cut by 8 bases, the J end by 6 bases, with 13 bases between.

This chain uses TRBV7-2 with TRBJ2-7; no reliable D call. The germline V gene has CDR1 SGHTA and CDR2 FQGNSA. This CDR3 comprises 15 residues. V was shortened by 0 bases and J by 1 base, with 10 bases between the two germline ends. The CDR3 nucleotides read TGTGCCAGCAGCTTAGCCGGTTCTCCTTCCTACGAGCAGTACTTC. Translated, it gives CASSLAGSPSYEQYF.

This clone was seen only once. The CDR3 DNA reads as TGTGCCAGCAGTCCAGGGTCATTGAACACTGAAGCTTTCTTT. Translating it yields CASSPGSLNTEAFF. The J gene is TRBJ1-1, the V gene TRBV28; weak D call: TRBD1 (5 bases). Germline V gene data show CDR1 as MDHEN and CDR2 as SYDVKM. The CDR3 is 14 amino acids. The germline V and J ends were trimmed by 5 bases and 0 bases, with 10 bases remaining between them.

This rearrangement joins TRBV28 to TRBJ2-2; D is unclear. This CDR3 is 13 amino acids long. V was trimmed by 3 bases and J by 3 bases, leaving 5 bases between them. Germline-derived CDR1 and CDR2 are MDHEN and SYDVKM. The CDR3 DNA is TGTGCCAGCAGTTTTTCGGACACCGGGGAGCTGTTTTTT. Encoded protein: CASSFSDTGELFF.

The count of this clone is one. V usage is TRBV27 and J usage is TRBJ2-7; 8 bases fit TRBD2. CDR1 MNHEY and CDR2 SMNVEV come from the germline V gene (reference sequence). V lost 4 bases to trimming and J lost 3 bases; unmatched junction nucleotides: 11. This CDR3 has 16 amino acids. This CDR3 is CASSSPPGLVGYEQYF. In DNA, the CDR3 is TGTGCCAGCAGTTCCCCTCCGGGACTAGTGGGCTACGAGCAGTACTTC.

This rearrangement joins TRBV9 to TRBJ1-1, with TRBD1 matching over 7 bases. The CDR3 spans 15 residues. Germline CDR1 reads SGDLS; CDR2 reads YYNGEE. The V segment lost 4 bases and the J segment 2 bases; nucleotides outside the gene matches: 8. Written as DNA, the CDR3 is TGTGCCAGCAGCCTACTTGGACAGGCCAACACTGAAGCTTTCTTT. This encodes CASSLLGQANTEAFF.

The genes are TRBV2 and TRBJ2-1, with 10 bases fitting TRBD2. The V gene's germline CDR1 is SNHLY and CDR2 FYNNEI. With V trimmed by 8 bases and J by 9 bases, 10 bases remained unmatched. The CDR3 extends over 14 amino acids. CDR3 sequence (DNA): TGTGCCAGCCCAGTTAGCGGGAGGACGGTTGAGCAGTTCTTC. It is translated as CASPVSGRTVEQFF.

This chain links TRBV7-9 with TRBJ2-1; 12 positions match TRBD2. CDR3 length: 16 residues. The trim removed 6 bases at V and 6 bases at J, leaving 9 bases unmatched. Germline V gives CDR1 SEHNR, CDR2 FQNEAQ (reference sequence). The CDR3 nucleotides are TGTGCCAGCAGTCGGAGGGCACTAGCGGGAGGCAATGAGCAGTTCTTC. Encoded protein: CASSRRALAGGNEQFF.

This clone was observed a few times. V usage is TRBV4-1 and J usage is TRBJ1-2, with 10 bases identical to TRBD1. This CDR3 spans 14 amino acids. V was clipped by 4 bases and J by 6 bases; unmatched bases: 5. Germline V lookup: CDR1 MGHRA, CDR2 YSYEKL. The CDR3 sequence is CASSRRQGADGYTF. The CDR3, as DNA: TGCGCCAGCAGCCGTCGACAGGGGGCAGATGGCTACACCTTC.

CDR3 in amino acids: CATSRQGADNEQFF. CDR3 sequence (DNA): TGTGCCACCAGCCGACAGGGGGCGGACAATGAGCAGTTCTTC. The J gene is TRBJ2-1, the V gene TRBV15; 10 bases align to TRBD1. V dropped 5 bases and J dropped 5; count of bases not matched to a gene: 3. In germline, CDR1 is LNHNV, CDR2 YYDKDF (reference sequence). The CDR3 runs to 14 residues. Variable domain in full (rest from reference TRBV15 and TRBJ2-1): DAMVIQNPRYQVTQFGKPVTLSCSQTLNHNVMYWYQQKSSQAPKLLFHYYDKDFNNEADTPDNFQSRRPNTSFCFLDIRSPGLGDTAMYLCATSRQGADNEQFFGPGTRLTVL.